This note documents a single TCR beta chain sequence. The sample originates from a study of CD4+ T cells in melanoma. With 0 bases clipped from V and 5 bases from J, the junction kept 4 bases outside the gene matches. Germline V CDR1 and CDR2: SGHDT, YYEEEE. The CDR3 is 15 amino acids. Data came from immunoSEQ multiplex PCR; TCRdb stores just in-frame clones and leaves some out. This table has over 130,000 clones, around 90% appearing once. The V call is TRBV5-6, the J call TRBJ2-1, with 8 bases matching TRBD2. This TCR was sampled from a human donor with melanoma. The CDR3 reads CASSLENSGDNEQFF. In DNA form, the CDR3 reads TGTGCCAGCAGCTTGGAGAATAGCGGGGACAATGAGCAGTTCTTC.